This T cell receptor beta chain was identified in a study of CD8 T cells in ankylosing spondylitis. Study-wide points: Apparently characteristic of ankylosing spondylitis blood was a TCR beta motif (about 8 highly homologous variants). Reported data indicate significant enrichment of disease-linked clones within matched ankylosing spondylitis synovial fluid. A number of the motif variants had already been described in reactive arthritis synovial fluid and blood.

TCRdb recomputed calls from the 5' RACE reads with MiXCR, one row per CDR3 protein. The sample holds about 130,000 distinct CDR3 sequences, approximately 13% seen once. CDR3 length: 12 residues. Germline CDR1 and CDR2: SGHAT and FQNNGV. V lost 5 bases, J lost 5 bases, and 4 bases lay in between. In the case of this clonotype: Its antigen is still unknown.

The receptor's source is a female donor with ankylosing spondylitis or in good health (not recorded which). The chain employs TRBV11-2 and TRBJ1-6; no clear D. The sample comprised blood, either unsorted or a sorted T cell fraction (not recorded which). CDR3 DNA: TGTGCCAGCAGCCAAAATAATTCACCCCTCCACTTT. It is translated as CASSQNNSPLHF.